The sequence of this TCR beta chain was determined in a study of regulatory T cells in long-lasting Graves disease. Study-level results: TRBV28, TRBJ1-2 and TRBJ2-5 emerged as the favored segments in persistent disease. Comparison showed that persistent patients shared more public clonotypes (about 3,000) than new patients (966).

This clonotype was detected many times. Its antigen is undetermined. Investigators prepared the TCR beta libraries by applying iRepertoire HTBI primers and Arm-PCR of CDR3 regions. MiXCR, run by TCRdb on the multiplex PCR reads, gives a single entry per CDR3 protein. Found here are about 470,000 distinct CDR3 sequences, less than 25% of them singletons; the top ten hold approximately 7.8%. The time point was: persistent/refractory GD, antithyroid drugs over 5 years with positive TRAb. The authors made the TCR library using RNA they extracted from PBMCs. Nine milliliters of peripheral blood were taken and placed in EDTA tubes. The CDR3 spans 14 residues. The germline CDR1 and CDR2 sequences are MNHEY and SMNVEV (reference sequence). V lost 5 bases, J lost 6 bases, and 16 bases lay in between.

The clonotype originates from a female donor with Graves disease. The genes are TRBV27 and TRBJ1-1, with a weak D call TRBD1 (6 bases). Source: peripheral blood mononuclear cells (PBMCs), taken when the disease was refractory, from a patient treated with antithyroid drugs. CDR3 in amino acids: CASSENREGAEAFF. In nucleotides, the CDR3 is TGTGCCAGCAGTGAGAACAGGGAGGGTGCTGAAGCTTTCTTT.